This T cell receptor (beta chain) was recovered during a study of blood T cell repertoires in COVID-19. Study-level background: Sample material is recorded as cDNA or gDNA derived from T cells, B-cell-depleted T cells, or PBMCs.

CDR1 is SGHVS, CDR2 FNYEAQ, per germline. CDR3 size: 14 residues. Losses at the gene ends were 8 bases for V and 4 bases for J; bases not matched to a gene: 9. TCRdb keeps only in-frame clones here, not all; method: immunoSEQ multiplex PCR. The sample contains roughly 180,000 clones, around 86% of which appear only once. This rearrangement joins TRBV7-6 to TRBJ1-1; 8 nucleotides match TRBD1. The source of this sequence is a young man with acute or convalescent COVID-19. Sequenced sample: peripheral blood. The CDR3 sequence is CASLAGGAGTEAFF. The CDR3 region has the DNA TGTGCCAGCTTAGCAGGGGGCGCAGGCACTGAAGCTTTCTTT.